The clone carrying this T cell receptor (beta chain) appeared many times. The antigen remains unidentified. In patients chosen for sequencing, flow cytometry had shown CD8+CD57+ cell expansion. The sample is drawn from a study of CD8+CD57+ T cells in acquired aplastic anemia. About the research overall: When averaged, DNA from sorted CD4+ and CD8+ cells came to approximately 3 ug.

Study observations and caveats: Patients versus controls showed no significant CD8+ Simpson's diversity difference.

CDR3 and TCR beta VDJ profiling relied on a genomic DNA template. MiXCR, applied by TCRdb to the reads, yields one record per CDR3 protein. This table has fewer than 200,000 distinct CDR3 sequences, about 50% appearing once. Sequences were obtained from sorted CD4+, CD8+, or CD8+CD57+ T cells (not recorded which) from PBMCs. The sequence derives from a human donor with aplastic anemia.

The DNA of the CDR3 is TGTGCCAGCAGCCCCCAAGGGGGCAGGTGGACTGAAGCTTTCTTT. Protein: CASSPQGGRWTEAFF. This chain uses TRBV9 with TRBJ1-1; 7 bases match TRBD1. The germline gives CDR1 SGDLS, CDR2 YYNGEE. The CDR3 totals 15 residues. With 4 bases clipped from V and 5 bases from J, the junction kept 11 bases outside the gene matches. Full variable domain (missing parts from reference TRBV9 and TRBJ1-1): DSGVTQTPKHLITATGQRVTLRCSPRSGDLSVYWYQQSLDQGLQFLIQYYNGEERAKGNILERFSAQQFPDLHSELNLSSLELGDSALYFCASSPQGGRWTEAFFGQGTRLTVV.